This TCR beta chain emerged from a study of monozygotic twins with inflammatory bowel disease. CDR1 is DFQATT, CDR2 SNEGSKA, per germline (reference sequence). The CDR3 runs 13 residues. TCRdb re-called the 5' RACE reads; one entry per CDR3 protein, DNA not given. The sample table includes under 350,000 distinct CDR3 sequences. This clonotype originated in a human donor with ulcerative colitis or Crohn's disease, or a healthy co-twin of an affected twin (not recorded which). The sample comprised blood. This chain joins TRBV20-1 and TRBJ2-1; the TRBD2 assignment by TCRdb is unverifiable without DNA. The CDR3 sequence is CSAPTSGGNEQFF.